These 2 T cell receptor beta chains share one sample of origin, sequenced in a study of blood T cell repertoires in COVID-19. Clones were sequenced by immunoSEQ multiplex PCR, and TCRdb holds only the in-frame ones, with some missing. This table holds tens of thousands of clones, about four fifths found once. The sequencing input was peripheral blood. Receptor source: a human donor in a cohort sampled during active COVID-19.

The chain joins TRBV27 to TRBJ2-3; a possible D gene is TRBD1 (5 bases). Trimming pared 5 bases from V and 6 bases from J, leaving 15 bases between. This CDR3 comprises 14 residues. CDR1 is MNHEY, CDR2 SMNVEV, per germline (reference sequence). The CDR3 is CASSDRAGWDTQYF. The CDR3 DNA reads TGTGCCAGCAGTGACCGGGCAGGGTGGGATACGCAGTATTTT.

This rearrangement joins TRBV7-9 to TRBJ1-6, with D possibly being TRBD1 (6 bases). The V end lost 1 base, the J end lost 4 bases, and 14 bases lay between the germline ends. The germline V gene encodes CDR1 SEHNR and CDR2 FQNEAQ (reference sequence). This CDR3 spans 17 amino acids. The CDR3: CASSLDGSRGYNSPLHF. CDR3 DNA sequence: TGTGCCAGCAGCTTAGATGGATCCAGGGGATATAATTCACCCCTCCACTTT.